The entry below gives a single T cell receptor beta chain sequence along with its context. These data originate in a study of blood T cell repertoires in COVID-19. Study details: Specimens from acute and convalescent COVID-19 originated in the United States, Italy and Spain. PBMCs, B-cell-depleted T cells, or T cells were the source of the cDNA or gDNA that made up the material.

Authors' analysis steps: The assay estimated nucleated cells by amplifying reference gene primers. TCRdb keeps only in-frame clones here, not all; method: immunoSEQ multiplex PCR. V and J calls and clone size are copied from that table; D and trimming were computed from the DNA. The sample yields some 110,000 clones, approximately 86% seen once. The CDR3 has 15 residues. Looked up from germline, CDR1 is WSHSY and CDR2 is SAAADI. V was trimmed by 4 bases and J by 4 bases, leaving 16 bases between them. Sequences were obtained from peripheral blood. The chain links TRBV10-2 to TRBJ1-1; TRBD1 is a possible D gene (5 bases). This clonotype originated in a middle-aged man with acute or convalescent COVID-19. The CDR3 is CASSVNALGGTEAFF. CDR3 nucleotides: TGCGCCAGCAGTGTCAACGCCTTGGGGGGCACTGAAGCTTTCTTT.